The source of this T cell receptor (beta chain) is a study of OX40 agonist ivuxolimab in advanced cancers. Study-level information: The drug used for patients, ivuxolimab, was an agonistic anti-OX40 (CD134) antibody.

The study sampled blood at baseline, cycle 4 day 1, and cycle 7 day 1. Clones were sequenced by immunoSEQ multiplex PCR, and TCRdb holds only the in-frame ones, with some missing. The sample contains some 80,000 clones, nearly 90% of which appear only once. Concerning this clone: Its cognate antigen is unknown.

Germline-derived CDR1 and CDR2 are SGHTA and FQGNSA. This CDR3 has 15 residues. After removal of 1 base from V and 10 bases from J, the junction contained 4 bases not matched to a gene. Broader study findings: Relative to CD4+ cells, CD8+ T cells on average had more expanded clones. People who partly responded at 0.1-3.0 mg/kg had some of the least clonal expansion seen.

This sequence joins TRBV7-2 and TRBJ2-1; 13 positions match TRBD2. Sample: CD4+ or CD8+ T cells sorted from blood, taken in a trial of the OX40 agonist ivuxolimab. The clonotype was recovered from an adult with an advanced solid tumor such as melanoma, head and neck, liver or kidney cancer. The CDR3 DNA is TGTGCCAGCAGCTTAGTACTAGCGGGAGGGTGGGAGCAGTTCTTC. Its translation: CASSLVLAGGWEQFF.